The rows below give T cell receptor beta chains drawn from one sample of a study of T cell responses to AZD1222 COVID-19 vaccine. The repertoire was sequenced with immunoSEQ multiplex PCR; TCRdb's copy has only in-frame clones and lacks some. The sample consists of about 180,000 clones, approximately 90% of them appearing once. The sequenced sample was peripheral blood, obtained on day 0 of AZD1222 vaccination. These receptors were taken from an adult in good health. CDR3s include the opening cysteine and the closing phenylalanine or tryptophan. A D gene is named only where the DNA matches it firmly. For some rows the clone size is stated as once, few or many, or as a class when expanded; others skip it.

TRBJ2-3	.	TRBV5-4	.	CAGNRDLTDTQYF	TGTGCCGGAAACAGGGATCTCACAGATACGCAGTATTTT
TRBJ2-1	.	TRBV5-1	TRBD2	CASSALADPYNEQFF	TGCGCCAGCAGCGCACTAGCGGATCCCTACAATGAGCAGTTCTTC
TRBJ1-2	.	TRBV27	TRBD1	CASSLIGGGDGYTF	TGTGCCAGCAGTTTAATAGGGGGCGGCGATGGCTACACCTTC
TRBJ2-2	.	TRBV7-6	.	CASSLISGTNTGELFF	TGTGCCAGCAGCTTAATATCCGGGACAAACACCGGGGAGCTGTTTTTT
TRBJ2-7	.	TRBV6-5	TRBD2	CASTPGGTAYEQYF	TGTGCCAGCACCCCGGGGGGGACGGCCTACGAGCAGTACTTC
TRBJ2-5	.	TRBV19	.	CASSSDRVLAGGREQETQYF	TGTGCCAGTAGTTCGGACAGGGTCCTGGCGGGAGGAAGGGAACAAGAGACCCAGTACTTC
TRBJ1-1	.	TRBV27	.	CASSLLGDTEAFF	TGTGCCAGCAGTTTATTAGGGGACACTGAAGCTTTCTTT
TRBJ2-4	.	TRBV15	.	CATSRDMGGNIQYF	TGTGCCACCAGCAGAGATATGGGGGGAAACATTCAGTACTTC
TRBJ2-7	.	TRBV5-1	TRBD1	CASSSGTGGAEQYF	TGCGCCAGCAGTTCCGGGACAGGGGGCGCCGAGCAGTACTTC
TRBJ2-1	.	TRBV12-3/TRBV12-4	.	CASSLPSGYEQFF	TGTGCCAGCAGTTTACCCAGCGGCTATGAGCAGTTCTTC
TRBJ2-1	few	TRBV15	.	CATSRDPGFDEQFF	TGTGCCACCAGCAGAGATCCCGGGTTCGATGAGCAGTTCTTC
TRBJ2-7	.	TRBV9	.	CASSLGTGGLAQYF	TGTGCCAGCAGCCTCGGGACGGGGGGCTTGGCGCAGTACTTC
TRBJ1-1	.	TRBV7-6	.	CASSLVQGSEAFF	TGTGCCAGCAGCTTAGTACAGGGCTCTGAAGCTTTCTTT
TRBJ2-7	.	TRBV12-2	.	CASRLVSRSGEGLVRVEQYF	TGTGCAAGTCGCTTAGTGTCGCGGAGTGGAGAAGGACTAGTAAGGGTCGAGCAGTACTTC
TRBJ2-7	.	TRBV19	TRBD2	CASSGRAYEQYF	TGTGCCAGTAGCGGGAGGGCCTACGAGCAGTACTTC
TRBJ2-1	.	TRBV5-1	.	CASSLVPGPSYNEQFF	TGCGCCAGCAGCTTGGTACCAGGTCCTTCCTACAATGAGCAGTTCTTC
TRBJ1-2	.	TRBV7-6	.	CASSLVPAGAGGYTF	TGTGCCAGCAGCTTAGTCCCCGCGGGGGCCGGGGGCTACACCTTC
TRBJ1-3	.	TRBV30	.	CAWSVPWLISGNTIYF	TGTGCCTGGAGTGTACCGTGGCTTATTTCTGGAAACACCATATATTTT
TRBJ2-1	.	TRBV6-5	.	CASINLAAGYNEQFF	TGTGCCAGCATAAATTTGGCAGCTGGATACAATGAGCAGTTCTTC
TRBJ2-1	.	TRBV24-1	.	CATSDLGGRSGSSYNEQFF	TGTGCCACCAGTGATTTGGGTGGAAGGAGTGGGAGCTCCTACAATGAGCAGTTCTTC
TRBJ2-7	.	TRBV7-9	.	CASSTAYEQYF	TGTGCCAGCAGCACCGCCTACGAGCAGTACTTC
TRBJ1-2	.	TRBV3-1/TRBV3-2	.	CASSQEVTGDGYTF	TGTGCCAGCAGCCAAGAGGTAACGGGGGATGGCTACACCTTC
TRBJ2-7	.	TRBV5-1	TRBD2	CASQLREGNSYEQYF	TGCGCCAGCCAGCTCAGGGAGGGAAACTCCTACGAGCAGTACTTC
TRBJ1-1	.	TRBV6-5	TRBD1	CASSSLEDRAEAFF	TGTGCCAGCAGTTCCCTCGAGGACAGGGCTGAAGCTTTCTTT
TRBJ2-1	.	TRBV3-1/TRBV3-2	TRBD1	CASSYDREEQFF	TGTGCCAGCAGCTACGACAGGGAAGAACAGTTCTTC
TRBJ1-5	.	TRBV12-3/TRBV12-4	.	CASSLISNQPQHF	TGTGCCAGCAGTTTGATTAGCAATCAGCCCCAGCATTTT
TRBJ1-2	.	TRBV6-2/TRBV6-3	.	CASSYGVYGYTF	TGTGCCAGCAGTTACGGGGTCTATGGCTACACCTTC
TRBJ2-1	.	TRBV19	.	CASSIAEPNEQFF	TGTGCCAGTAGTATAGCAGAACCCAATGAGCAGTTCTTC
TRBJ2-7	.	TRBV29-1	TRBD1	CSAGTGPYEQYF	TGCAGCGCCGGGACAGGGCCCTACGAGCAGTACTTC
TRBJ1-2	.	TRBV6-1	.	CASSEGRLLYGYTF	TGTGCCAGCAGTGAAGGAAGGCTGCTATATGGCTACACCTTC
TRBJ2-1	.	TRBV27	.	CASSLGEGFYNEQFF	TGTGCCAGCAGTTTAGGGGAAGGGTTTTACAATGAGCAGTTCTTC
TRBJ1-5	.	TRBV27	.	CASSVTFWGNQPQHF	TGTGCCAGCAGTGTGACCTTTTGGGGCAATCAGCCCCAGCATTTT
TRBJ1-2	.	TRBV9	.	CASSVAVSTSYGYTF	TGTGCCAGCAGCGTAGCGGTCAGCACAAGCTATGGCTACACCTTC
TRBJ2-2	.	TRBV11-2	TRBD2	CASSPPRLAGDTGELFF	TGTGCCAGCAGCCCCCCGAGACTAGCGGGAGACACCGGGGAGCTGTTTTTT
TRBJ1-1	.	TRBV5-1	.	CASSGGRDTEAFF	TGCGCCAGCAGCGGAGGTAGAGACACTGAAGCTTTCTTT
TRBJ2-7	.	TRBV18	.	CASSPRATQSSYEQYF	TGTGCCAGCTCACCAAGGGCAACTCAGTCCTCCTACGAGCAGTACTTC
TRBJ1-3	.	TRBV12-3/TRBV12-4	.	CASSLQSNTIYF	TGTGCCAGCAGTTTACAGTCCAACACCATATATTTT
TRBJ1-1	.	TRBV6-6	.	CASSYSGAGNTEAFF	TGTGCCAGCAGTTACTCCGGGGCCGGAAACACTGAAGCTTTCTTT
TRBJ2-7	.	TRBV11-2	.	CASSRRQAYEQYF	TGTGCCAGCAGCCGCCGACAGGCCTACGAGCAGTACTTC
TRBJ1-5	.	TRBV5-1	.	CASSRDGDQPQHF	TGCGCCAGCAGCAGGGACGGGGATCAGCCCCAGCATTTT
TRBJ2-1	.	TRBV5-4	TRBD1	CASSHKSRDRDKEFF	TGTGCCAGCAGCCACAAGTCCCGGGACAGGGATAAGGAGTTCTTC
TRBJ2-6	.	TRBV18	.	CASSPPNRVVLSGANVLTF	TGTGCCAGCTCACCACCTAACAGGGTTGTGCTCTCTGGGGCCAACGTCCTGACTTTC
TRBJ1-2	.	TRBV9	.	CASSVDTVYGYTF	TGTGCCAGCAGCGTAGACACAGTCTATGGCTACACCTTC
TRBJ2-3	once	TRBV5-4	TRBD2	CASSSVGEGHTDTQYF	TGTGCCAGCAGCTCGGTGGGGGAGGGCCATACAGATACGCAGTATTTT
TRBJ2-1	.	TRBV7-2	TRBD2	CASSLKVLAGGNEQFF	TGTGCCAGCAGCTTGAAGGTACTAGCGGGAGGGAATGAGCAGTTCTTC
TRBJ2-5	.	TRBV2	.	CASSDAGWEETQYF	TGTGCCAGCAGTGACGCGGGGTGGGAAGAGACCCAGTACTTC
TRBJ1-2	.	TRBV6-5	TRBD1	CASWDRGGYGYTF	TGTGCCAGCTGGGACAGGGGGGGCTATGGCTACACCTTC
TRBJ1-2	.	TRBV7-9	TRBD1	CASSPGQGRHGYTF	TGTGCCAGCAGCCCGGGACAGGGCAGGCATGGCTACACCTTC
TRBJ2-7	once	TRBV29-1	TRBD1	CSVRQGAGSYEQYF	TGCAGCGTACGACAGGGGGCAGGTTCCTACGAGCAGTACTTC
TRBJ2-7	.	TRBV5-1	.	CASSPARGGPREQYF	TGCGCCAGCAGCCCCGCCCGCGGGGGCCCGCGGGAGCAGTACTTC
TRBJ1-1	once	TRBV3-1/TRBV3-2	.	CASSQEGRLNTEAFF	TGTGCCAGCAGCCAAGAAGGACGGTTGAACACTGAAGCTTTCTTT
TRBJ1-1	.	TRBV5-5	TRBD1	CASSLGLGTGREAFF	TGTGCCAGCAGCTTGGGTCTAGGGACAGGGAGGGAAGCTTTCTTT
TRBJ1-2	.	TRBV2	.	CASSEAGEGYTF	TGTGCCAGCAGTGAGGCGGGGGAAGGCTACACCTTC
TRBJ1-5	.	TRBV7-9	.	CASSLGNQPQHF	TGTGCCAGCAGCTTAGGGAATCAGCCCCAGCATTTT
TRBJ1-1	.	TRBV5-1	.	CASSRATAFEAFF	TGCGCCAGCAGCCGGGCGACAGCATTTGAAGCTTTCTTT
TRBJ2-7	.	TRBV4-1	.	CASSLLEAGYEQYF	TGCGCCAGCAGCCTCCTGGAGGCGGGCTACGAGCAGTACTTC
TRBJ2-7	few	TRBV27	TRBD1	CASSRDRVSYEQYF	TGTGCCAGCAGTAGGGACAGGGTGTCCTACGAGCAGTACTTC
TRBJ2-7	.	TRBV11-2	.	CASSLDPGDEQYF	TGTGCCAGCAGCTTAGACCCTGGCGACGAGCAGTACTTC
TRBJ1-4	.	TRBV9	.	CASSVGWATNEKLFF	TGTGCCAGCAGCGTCGGGTGGGCAACTAATGAAAAACTGTTTTTT
TRBJ1-1	.	TRBV30	.	CAWRGRTEAFF	TGTGCCTGGAGAGGGAGGACCGAAGCTTTCTTT